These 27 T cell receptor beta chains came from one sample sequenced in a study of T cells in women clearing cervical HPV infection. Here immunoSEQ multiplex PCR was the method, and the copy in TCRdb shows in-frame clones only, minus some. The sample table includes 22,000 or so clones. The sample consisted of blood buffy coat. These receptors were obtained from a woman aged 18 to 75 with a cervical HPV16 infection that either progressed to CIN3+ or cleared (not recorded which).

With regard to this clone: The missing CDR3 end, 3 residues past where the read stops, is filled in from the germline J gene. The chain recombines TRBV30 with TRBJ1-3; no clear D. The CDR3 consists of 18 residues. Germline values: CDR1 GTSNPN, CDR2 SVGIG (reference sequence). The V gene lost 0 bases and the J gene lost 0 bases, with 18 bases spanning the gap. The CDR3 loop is CAWSVRSGFFNSGNTIYF. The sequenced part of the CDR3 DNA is TGTGCCTGGAGTGTAAGGTCGGGGTTTTTTAACTCTGGAAACACC.

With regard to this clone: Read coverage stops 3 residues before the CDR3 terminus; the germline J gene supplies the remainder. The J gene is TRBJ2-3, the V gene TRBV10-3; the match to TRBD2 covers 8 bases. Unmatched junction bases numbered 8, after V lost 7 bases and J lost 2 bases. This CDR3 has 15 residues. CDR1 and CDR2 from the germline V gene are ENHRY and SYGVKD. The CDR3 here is CAINLSGDVTDTQYF. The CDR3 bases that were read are TGTGCCATCAACCTTAGCGGGGACGTCACAGATACG.

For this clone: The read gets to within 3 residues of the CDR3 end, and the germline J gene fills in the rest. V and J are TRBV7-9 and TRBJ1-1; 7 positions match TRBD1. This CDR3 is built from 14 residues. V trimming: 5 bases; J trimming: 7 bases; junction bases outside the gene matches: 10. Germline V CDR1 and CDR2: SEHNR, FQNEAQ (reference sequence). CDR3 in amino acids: CASSLGGRTGEAFF. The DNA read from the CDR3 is TGTGCCAGCAGCCTAGGGGGGCGGACAGGTGAA. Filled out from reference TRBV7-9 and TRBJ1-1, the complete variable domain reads DTGVSQNPRHKITKRGQNVTFRCDPISEHNRLYWYRQTLGQGPEFLTYFQNEAQLEKSRLLSDRFSAERPKGSFSTLEIQRTEQGDSAMYLCASSLGGRTGEAFFGQGTRLTVV.

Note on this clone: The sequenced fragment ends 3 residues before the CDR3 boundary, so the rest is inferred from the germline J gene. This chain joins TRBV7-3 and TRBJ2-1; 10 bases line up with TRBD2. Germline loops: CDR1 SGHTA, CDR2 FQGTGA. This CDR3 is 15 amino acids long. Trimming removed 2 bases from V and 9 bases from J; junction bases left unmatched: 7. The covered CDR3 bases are TGTGCCAGCAGCTTAGGAGCGGGAGGGCCCAGTGAG. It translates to CASSLGAGGPSE. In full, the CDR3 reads CASSLGAGGPSEQFF.

The CDR3 here is CASTRDSLINEKLFF. The DNA read from the CDR3 is TGTGCCAGCACCAGGGATTCCCTTATTAATGAAAAA. The chain is built from TRBV7-9 and TRBJ1-4, with a possible D match to TRBD1 (5 bases). The read finishes 3 residues shy of the CDR3 end, and the germline J gene is used to complete it. Deletions cut 7 bases from V and 4 bases from J, with 16 bases between. The CDR3 length is 15 residues. Looked up from germline, CDR1 is SEHNR and CDR2 is FQNEAQ (reference sequence).

The sequenced part of the CDR3 DNA is TGTGCCAGCAGCTTGGAGGCTAGCGGGAAAAGTGGTGAG. This sequence encodes CASSLEASGKSGE. The CDR3 as a whole reads CASSLEASGKSGEQFF. The chain is built from TRBV5-4 and TRBJ2-1; 9 nucleotides align to TRBD2. Sequencing ends 3 residues short of the CDR3 end; the germline J gene provides the rest. There are 16 residues in the CDR3. Germline V gene lookup returns CDR1 SGHNT and CDR2 YYREEE (reference sequence). J lost 9 bases, V lost 0 bases, and 10 bases had no gene match.

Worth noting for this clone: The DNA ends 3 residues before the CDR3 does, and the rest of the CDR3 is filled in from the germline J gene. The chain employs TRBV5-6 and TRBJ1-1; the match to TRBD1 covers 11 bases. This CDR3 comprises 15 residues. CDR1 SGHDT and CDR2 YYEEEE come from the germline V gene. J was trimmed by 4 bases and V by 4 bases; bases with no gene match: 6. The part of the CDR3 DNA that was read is TGTGCCAGCAGCGGTGGGACAGGGGGAGGCACTGAA. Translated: CASSGGTGGGTE. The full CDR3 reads CASSGGTGGGTEAFF.

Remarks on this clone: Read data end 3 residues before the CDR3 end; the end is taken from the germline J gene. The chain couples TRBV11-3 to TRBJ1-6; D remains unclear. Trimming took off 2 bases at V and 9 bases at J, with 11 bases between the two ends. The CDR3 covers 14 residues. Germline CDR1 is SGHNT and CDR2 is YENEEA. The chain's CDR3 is CASSLFPRGSPLHF. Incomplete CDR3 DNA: TGTGCCAGCAGCTTATTCCCCCGAGGTTCACCC. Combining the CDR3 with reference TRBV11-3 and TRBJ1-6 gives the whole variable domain EAGVVQSPRYKIIEKKQPVAFWCNPISGHNTLYWYLQNLGQGPELLIRYENEEAVDDSQLPKDRFSAERLKGVDSTLKIQPAELGDSAVYLCASSLFPRGSPLHFGNGTRLTVT.

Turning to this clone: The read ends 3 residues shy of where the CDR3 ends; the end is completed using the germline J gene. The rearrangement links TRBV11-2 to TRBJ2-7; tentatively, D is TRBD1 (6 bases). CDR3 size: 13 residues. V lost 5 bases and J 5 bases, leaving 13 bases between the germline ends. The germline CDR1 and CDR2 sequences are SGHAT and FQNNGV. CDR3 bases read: TGTGCCAGCAGCCAGACAGGAGTCCACGAG. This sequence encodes CASSQTGVHE. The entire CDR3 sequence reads CASSQTGVHEQYF.

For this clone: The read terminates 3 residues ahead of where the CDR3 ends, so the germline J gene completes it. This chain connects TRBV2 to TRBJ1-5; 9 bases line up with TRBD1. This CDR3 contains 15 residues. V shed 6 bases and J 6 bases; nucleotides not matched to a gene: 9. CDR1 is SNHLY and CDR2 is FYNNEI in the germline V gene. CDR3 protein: CASRDGTGIVQPQHF. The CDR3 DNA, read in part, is TGTGCCAGCAGAGATGGGACAGGGATTGTTCAGCCC. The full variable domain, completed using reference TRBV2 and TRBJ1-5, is EPEVTQTPSHQVTQMGQEVILRCVPISNHLYFYWYRQILGQKVEFLVSFYNNEISEKSEIFDDQFSVERPDGSNFTLKIRSTKLEDSAMYFCASRDGTGIVQPQHFGDGTRLSIL.

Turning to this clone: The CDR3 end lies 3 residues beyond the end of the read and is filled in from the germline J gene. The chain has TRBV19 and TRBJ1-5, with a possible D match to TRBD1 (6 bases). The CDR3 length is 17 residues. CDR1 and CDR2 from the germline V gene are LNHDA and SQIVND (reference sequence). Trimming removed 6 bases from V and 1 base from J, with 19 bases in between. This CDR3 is CASSSYTGFVSNQPQHF. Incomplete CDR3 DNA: TGTGCCAGTAGCTCATATACAGGGTTTGTAAGCAATCAGCCC.

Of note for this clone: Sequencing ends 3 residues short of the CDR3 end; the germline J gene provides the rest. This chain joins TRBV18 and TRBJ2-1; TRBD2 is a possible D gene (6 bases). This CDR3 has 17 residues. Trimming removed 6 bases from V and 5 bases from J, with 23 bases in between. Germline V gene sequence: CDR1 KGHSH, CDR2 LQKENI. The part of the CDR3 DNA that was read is TGTGCCAGCTCCCCGACCTTAGCGGCCGCTGGCCACAATGAG. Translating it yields CASSPTLAAAGHNE. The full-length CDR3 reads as CASSPTLAAAGHNEQFF.

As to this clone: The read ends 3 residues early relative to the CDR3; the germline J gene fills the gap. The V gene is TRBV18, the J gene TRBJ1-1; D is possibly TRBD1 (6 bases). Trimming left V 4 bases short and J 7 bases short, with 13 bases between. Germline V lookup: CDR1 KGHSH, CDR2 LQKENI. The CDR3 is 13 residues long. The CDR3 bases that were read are TGTGCCAGCTCACGAGACGGACAGATTGAA. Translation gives CASSRDGQIE. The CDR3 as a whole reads CASSRDGQIEAFF.

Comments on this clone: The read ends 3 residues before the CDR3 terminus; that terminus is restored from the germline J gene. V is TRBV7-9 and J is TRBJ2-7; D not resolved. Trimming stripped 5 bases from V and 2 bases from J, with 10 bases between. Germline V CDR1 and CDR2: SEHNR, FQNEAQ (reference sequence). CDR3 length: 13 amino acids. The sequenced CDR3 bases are TGTGCCAGCAGCCCCTCGGGTGCCTACGAG. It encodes CASSPSGAYE. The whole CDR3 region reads CASSPSGAYEQYF.

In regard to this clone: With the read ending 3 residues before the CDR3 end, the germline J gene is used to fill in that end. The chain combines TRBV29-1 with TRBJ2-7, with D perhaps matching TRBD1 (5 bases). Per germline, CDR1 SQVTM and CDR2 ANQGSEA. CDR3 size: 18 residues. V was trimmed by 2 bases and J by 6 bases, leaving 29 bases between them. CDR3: CSVERGLDKDASRTEQYF. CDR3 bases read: TGCAGCGTTGAAAGGGGCTTGGACAAGGACGCCTCGAGGACCGAG.

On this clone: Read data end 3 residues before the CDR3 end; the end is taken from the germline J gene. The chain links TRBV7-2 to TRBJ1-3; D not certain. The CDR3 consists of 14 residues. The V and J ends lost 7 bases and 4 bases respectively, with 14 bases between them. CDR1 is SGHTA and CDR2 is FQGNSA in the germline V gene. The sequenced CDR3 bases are TGTGCCAGCATCGTCGTTCCAGAAGGAAACACC. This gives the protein CASIVVPEGNT. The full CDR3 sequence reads CASIVVPEGNTIYF.

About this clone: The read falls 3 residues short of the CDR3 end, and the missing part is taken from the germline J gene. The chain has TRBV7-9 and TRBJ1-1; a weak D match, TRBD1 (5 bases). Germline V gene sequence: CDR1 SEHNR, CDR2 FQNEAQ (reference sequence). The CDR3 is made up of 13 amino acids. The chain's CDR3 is CASSTGPMVGAFF. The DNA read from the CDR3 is TGTGCCAGCAGCACAGGACCCATGGTGGGA.

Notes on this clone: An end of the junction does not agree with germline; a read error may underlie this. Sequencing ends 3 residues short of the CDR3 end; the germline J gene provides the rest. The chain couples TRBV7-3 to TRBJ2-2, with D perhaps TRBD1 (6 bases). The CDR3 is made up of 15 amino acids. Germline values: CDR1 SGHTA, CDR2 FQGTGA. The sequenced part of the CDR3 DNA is TGTGCCAGCAGCATAACAGGGCCGAACACCGGGGAG. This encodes CASSITGPNTGE. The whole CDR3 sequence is CASSITGPNTGELFF.

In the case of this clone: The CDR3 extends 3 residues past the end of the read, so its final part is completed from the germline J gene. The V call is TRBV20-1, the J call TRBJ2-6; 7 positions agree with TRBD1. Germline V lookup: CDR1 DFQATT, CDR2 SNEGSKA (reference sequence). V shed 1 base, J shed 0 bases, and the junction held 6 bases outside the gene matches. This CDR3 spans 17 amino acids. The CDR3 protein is CSARGTGTFSGANVLTF. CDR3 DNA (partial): TGCAGTGCTAGAGGGACAGGAACTTTCTCTGGGGCCAACGTC.

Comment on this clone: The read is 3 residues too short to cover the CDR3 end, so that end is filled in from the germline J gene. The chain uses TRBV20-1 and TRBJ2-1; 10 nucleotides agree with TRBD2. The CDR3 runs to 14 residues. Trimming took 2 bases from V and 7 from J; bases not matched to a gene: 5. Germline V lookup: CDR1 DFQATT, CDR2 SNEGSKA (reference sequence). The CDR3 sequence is CSARLASGSNEQFF. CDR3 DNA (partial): TGCAGTGCTAGATTGGCTAGCGGGAGTAATGAG.

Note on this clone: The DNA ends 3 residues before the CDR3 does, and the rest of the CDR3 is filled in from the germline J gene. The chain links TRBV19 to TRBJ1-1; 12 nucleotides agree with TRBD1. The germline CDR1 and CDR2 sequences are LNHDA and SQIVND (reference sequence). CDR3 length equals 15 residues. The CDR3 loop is CASSRRDRGPSRAFF. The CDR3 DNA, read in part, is TGTGCCAGTAGTCGGCGGGACAGGGGGCCATCAAGA.

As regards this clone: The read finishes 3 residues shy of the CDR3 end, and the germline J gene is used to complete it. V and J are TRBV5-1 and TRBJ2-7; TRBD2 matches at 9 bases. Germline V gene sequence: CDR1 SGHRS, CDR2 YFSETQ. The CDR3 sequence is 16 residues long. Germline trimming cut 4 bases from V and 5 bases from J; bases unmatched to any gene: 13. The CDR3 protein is CASSVDLGSGSDEQYF. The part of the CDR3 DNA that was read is TGCGCCAGCAGCGTTGACTTGGGTAGCGGGAGCGACGAG. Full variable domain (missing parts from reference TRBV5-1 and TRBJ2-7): KAGVTQTPRYLIKTRGQQVTLSCSPISGHRSVSWYQQTPGQGLQFLFEYFSETQRNKGNFPGRFSGRQFSNSRSEMNVSTLELGDSALYLCASSVDLGSGSDEQYFGPGTRLTVT.

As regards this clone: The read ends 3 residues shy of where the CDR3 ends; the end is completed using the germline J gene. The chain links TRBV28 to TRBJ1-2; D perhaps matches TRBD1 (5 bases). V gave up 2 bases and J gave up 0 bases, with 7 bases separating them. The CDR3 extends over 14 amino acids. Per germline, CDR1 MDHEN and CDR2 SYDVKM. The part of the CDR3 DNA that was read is TGTGCCAGCAGTTTAAGGGGAGCTAACTATGGC. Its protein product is CASSLRGANYG. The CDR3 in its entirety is CASSLRGANYGYTF.

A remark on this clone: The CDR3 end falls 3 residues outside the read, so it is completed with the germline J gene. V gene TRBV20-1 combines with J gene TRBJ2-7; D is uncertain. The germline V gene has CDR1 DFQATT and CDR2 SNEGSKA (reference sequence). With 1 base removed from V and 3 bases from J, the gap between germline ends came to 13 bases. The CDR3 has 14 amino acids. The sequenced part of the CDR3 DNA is TGCAGTGCTAGAGTGGCCCTAGGCCTCTACGAG. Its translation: CSARVALGLYE. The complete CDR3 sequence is CSARVALGLYEQYF.

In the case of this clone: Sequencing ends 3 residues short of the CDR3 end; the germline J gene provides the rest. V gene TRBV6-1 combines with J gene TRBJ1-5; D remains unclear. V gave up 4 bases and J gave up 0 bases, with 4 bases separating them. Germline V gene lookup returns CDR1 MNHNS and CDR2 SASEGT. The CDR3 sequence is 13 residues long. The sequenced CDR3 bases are TGTGCCAGCAGTGTCAATAGCAATCAGCCC. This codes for CASSVNSNQP. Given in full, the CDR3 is CASSVNSNQPQHF.

The DNA read from the CDR3 is TGTGCCAGCAGCTTTAGGGACACGTACGACGAG. Translating it yields CASSFRDTYDE. The whole CDR3 sequence is CASSFRDTYDEQYF. V and J are TRBV7-9 and TRBJ2-7; D might be TRBD1 (6 bases). With the read ending 3 residues before the CDR3 end, the germline J gene is used to fill in that end. Germline V gene lookup returns CDR1 SEHNR and CDR2 FQNEAQ (reference sequence). This CDR3 contains 14 residues. V was clipped by 3 bases and J by 5 bases, with 14 bases between them.

The CDR3 loop is CASSQERGGGFEKLFF. The CDR3 bases that were read are TGCGCCAGCAGCCAAGAGCGAGGGGGCGGGTTCGAAAAA. The chain links TRBV4-1 to TRBJ1-4, with 7 bases fitting TRBD1. The read is 3 residues too short to cover the CDR3 end, so that end is filled in from the germline J gene. Germline V gene sequence: CDR1 MGHRA, CDR2 YSYEKL. The CDR3 has 16 residues. V shed 0 bases and J 8 bases; nucleotides not matched to a gene: 9.